This TCR beta chain was captured by sequencing in a study of T cell responses to AZD1222 COVID-19 vaccine. General observations from the study: A reported finding is that nearly half of spike-specific TCRs target unmutated variant regions.

The assay was immunoSEQ multiplex PCR, and TCRdb's table has in-frame clones only and misses some. The sample holds 90,000 to 150,000 clones, 70% to 90% seen once. Germline V gene lookup returns CDR1 SGHRS and CDR2 YFSETQ. This CDR3 comprises 12 residues. Trimming pared 0 bases from V and 2 bases from J, leaving 2 bases between. This clone was detected a few times. The antigen is not known. The sample contains more than one DNA sequence encoding this CDR3. The chain is built from TRBV5-1 and TRBJ2-5; D call uncertain. The sequence was collected from an adult in good health. The sample was peripheral blood, taken on day 0 of AZD1222 vaccination. The CDR3 protein is CASSLGQETQYF. The DNA of the CDR3 is TGCGCCAGCAGCTTGGGTCAAGAGACCCAGTACTTC.